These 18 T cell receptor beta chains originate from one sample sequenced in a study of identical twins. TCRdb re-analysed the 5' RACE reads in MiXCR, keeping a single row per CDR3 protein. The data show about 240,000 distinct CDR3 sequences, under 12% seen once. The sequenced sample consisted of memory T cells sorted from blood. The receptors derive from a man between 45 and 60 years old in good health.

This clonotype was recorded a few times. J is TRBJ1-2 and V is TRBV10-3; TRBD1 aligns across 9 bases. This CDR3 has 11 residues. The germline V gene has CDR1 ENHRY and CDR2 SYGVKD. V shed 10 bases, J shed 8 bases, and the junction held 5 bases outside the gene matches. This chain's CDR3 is CATGTGNGYTF. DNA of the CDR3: TGTGCCACCGGGACAGGGAACGGCTACACCTTC.

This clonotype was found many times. The DNA for the CDR3 is TGCGCCAGCAGCCTCACACCCCCCGGGACAGGGGGCTTAGGCTACACCTTC. The encoded protein is CASSLTPPGTGGLGYTF. The chain carries TRBV5-1 and TRBJ1-2; TRBD1 aligns across 12 bases. This CDR3 region has 17 residues. The ends lost 4 bases at V and 8 bases at J; junction bases unmatched: 15. CDR1 and CDR2 from the germline V gene are SGHRS and YFSETQ. The whole variable domain, filled in from reference TRBV5-1 and TRBJ1-2, reads KAGVTQTPRYLIKTRGQQVTLSCSPISGHRSVSWYQQTPGQGLQFLFEYFSETQRNKGNFPGRFSGRQFSNSRSEMNVSTLELGDSALYLCASSLTPPGTGGLGYTFGSGTRLTVV.

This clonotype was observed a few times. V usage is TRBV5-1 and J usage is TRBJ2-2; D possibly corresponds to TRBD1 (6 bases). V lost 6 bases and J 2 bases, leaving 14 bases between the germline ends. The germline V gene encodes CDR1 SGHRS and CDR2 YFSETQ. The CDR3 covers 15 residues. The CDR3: CASNTGQINTGELFF. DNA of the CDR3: TGCGCCAGCAACACGGGACAAATAAACACCGGGGAGCTGTTTTTT.

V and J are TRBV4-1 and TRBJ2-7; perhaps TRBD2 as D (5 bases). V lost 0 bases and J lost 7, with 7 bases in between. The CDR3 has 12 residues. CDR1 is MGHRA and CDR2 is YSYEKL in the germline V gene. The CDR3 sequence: CASSQDRREQYF. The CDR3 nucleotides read TGCGCCAGCAGCCAAGATCGGAGGGAGCAGTACTTC.

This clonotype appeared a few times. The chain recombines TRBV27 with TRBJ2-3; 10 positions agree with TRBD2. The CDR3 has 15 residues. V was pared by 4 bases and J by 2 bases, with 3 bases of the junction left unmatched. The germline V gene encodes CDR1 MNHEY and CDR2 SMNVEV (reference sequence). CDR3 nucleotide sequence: TGTGCCAGCAGTTCAAGCGGGGGGGTCACAGATACGCAGTATTTT. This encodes CASSSSGGVTDTQYF.

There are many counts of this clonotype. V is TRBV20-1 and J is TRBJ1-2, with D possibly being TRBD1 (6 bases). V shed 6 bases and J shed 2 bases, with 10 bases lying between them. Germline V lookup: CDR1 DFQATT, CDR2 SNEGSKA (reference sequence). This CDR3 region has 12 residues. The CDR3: CSADTGNYGYTF. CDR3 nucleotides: TGCAGTGCGGATACAGGGAACTATGGCTACACCTTC.

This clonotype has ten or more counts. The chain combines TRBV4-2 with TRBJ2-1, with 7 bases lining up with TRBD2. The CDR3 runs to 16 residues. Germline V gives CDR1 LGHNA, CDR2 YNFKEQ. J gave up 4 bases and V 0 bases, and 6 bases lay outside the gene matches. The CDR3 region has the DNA TGTGCCAGCAGCCAAGAACCTAGCGGCTTATACAATGAGCAGTTCTTC. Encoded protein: CASSQEPSGLYNEQFF.

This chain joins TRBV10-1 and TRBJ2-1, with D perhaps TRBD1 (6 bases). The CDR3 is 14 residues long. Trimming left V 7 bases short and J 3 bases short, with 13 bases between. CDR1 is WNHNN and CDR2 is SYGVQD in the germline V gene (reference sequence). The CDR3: CASNDRTVYNEQFF. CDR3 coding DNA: TGCGCCAGCAATGACAGGACCGTCTACAATGAGCAGTTCTTC.

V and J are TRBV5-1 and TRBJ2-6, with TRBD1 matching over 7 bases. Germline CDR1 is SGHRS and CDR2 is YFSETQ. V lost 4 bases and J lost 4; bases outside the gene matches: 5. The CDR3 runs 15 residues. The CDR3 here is CASSLGQLGANVLTF. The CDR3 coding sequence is TGCGCCAGCAGCCTGGGACAGCTAGGGGCCAACGTCCTGACTTTC.

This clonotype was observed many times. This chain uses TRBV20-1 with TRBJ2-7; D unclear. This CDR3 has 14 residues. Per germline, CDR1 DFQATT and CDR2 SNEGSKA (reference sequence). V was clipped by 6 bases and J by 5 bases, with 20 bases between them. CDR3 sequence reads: CSASDGTFKNEQYF. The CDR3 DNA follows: TGCAGTGCCTCCGACGGTACTTTCAAGAACGAGCAGTACTTC.

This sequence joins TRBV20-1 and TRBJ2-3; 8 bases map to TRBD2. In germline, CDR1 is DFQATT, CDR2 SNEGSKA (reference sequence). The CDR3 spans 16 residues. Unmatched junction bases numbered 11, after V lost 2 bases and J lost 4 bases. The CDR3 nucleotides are TGCAGTGCTAGACCCTCGGGGGGGACACTCGCAGATACGCAGTATTTT. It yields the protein CSARPSGGTLADTQYF.

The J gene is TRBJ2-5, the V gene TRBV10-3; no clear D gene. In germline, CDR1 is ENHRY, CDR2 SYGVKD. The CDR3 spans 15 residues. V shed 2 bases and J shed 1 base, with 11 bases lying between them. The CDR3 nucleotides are TGTGCCATCAGTGAGCCGGGCATGGGCCAAGAGACCCAGTACTTC. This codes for CAISEPGMGQETQYF.

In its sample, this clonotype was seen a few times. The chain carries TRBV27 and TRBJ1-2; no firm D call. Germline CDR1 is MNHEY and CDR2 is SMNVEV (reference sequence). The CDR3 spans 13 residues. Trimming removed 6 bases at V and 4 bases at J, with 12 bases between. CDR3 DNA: TGTGCCAGCAGGAAAGACGCCTTCTATGGCTACACCTTC. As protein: CASRKDAFYGYTF.

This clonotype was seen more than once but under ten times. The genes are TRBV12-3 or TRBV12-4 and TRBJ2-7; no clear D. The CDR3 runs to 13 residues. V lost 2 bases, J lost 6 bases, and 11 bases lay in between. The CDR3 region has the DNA TGTGCCAGCAGTTTACAGCGATGGGGCGAGCAGTACTTC. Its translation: CASSLQRWGEQYF.

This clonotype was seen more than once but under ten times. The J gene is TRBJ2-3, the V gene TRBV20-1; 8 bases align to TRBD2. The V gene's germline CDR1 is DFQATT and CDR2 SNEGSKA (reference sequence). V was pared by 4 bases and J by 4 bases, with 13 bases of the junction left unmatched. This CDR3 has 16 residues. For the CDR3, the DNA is TGCAGTGCTACCGCTCCGGGACTAGGGGTTTCAGATACGCAGTATTTT. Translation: CSATAPGLGVSDTQYF.

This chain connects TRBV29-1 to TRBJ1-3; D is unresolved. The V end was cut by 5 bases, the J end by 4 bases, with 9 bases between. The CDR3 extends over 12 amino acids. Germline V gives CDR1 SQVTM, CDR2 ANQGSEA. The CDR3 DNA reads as TGCAGCGTTCGGATCTCGGGAAACACCATATATTTT. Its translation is CSVRISGNTIYF.

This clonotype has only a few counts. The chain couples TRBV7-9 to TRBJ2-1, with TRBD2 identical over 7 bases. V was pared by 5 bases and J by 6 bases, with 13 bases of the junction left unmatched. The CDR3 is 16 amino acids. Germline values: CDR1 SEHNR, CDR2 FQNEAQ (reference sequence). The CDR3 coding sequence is TGTGCCAGCAGCCCGTTAGAAGCGGGGACTGTCAATGAGCAGTTCTTC. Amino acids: CASSPLEAGTVNEQFF.

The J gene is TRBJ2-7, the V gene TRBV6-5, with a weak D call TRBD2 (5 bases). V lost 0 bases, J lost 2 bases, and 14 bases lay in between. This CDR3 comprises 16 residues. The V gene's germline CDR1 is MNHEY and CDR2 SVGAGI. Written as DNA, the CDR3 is TGTGCCAGCAGTTACTCAGCTCTAGCAGGTACCTACGAGCAGTACTTC. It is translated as CASSYSALAGTYEQYF.